This TCR beta chain was sequenced in a study of early T cells in non-severe SARS-CoV-2 infection. The wider study: Unsorted whole-blood RNA was sequenced in bulk, leaving chains unpaired.

Each CDR3 protein is one row after TCRdb ran MiXCR on the 5' RACE reads. The repertoire holds 20,000 to 25,000 distinct CDR3 sequences, with 4% to 5% as singletons. This clonotype was seen at least ten times. The sequenced sample was whole blood. The source is an adult who was a healthcare worker with PCR-confirmed SARS-CoV-2 infection or an uninfected control (not recorded which).

The CDR3 here is CASSRDRGPSYEQYF. CDR3 sequence (DNA): TGTGCCAGCAGCCGGGACAGGGGGCCCTCCTACGAGCAGTACTTC. The chain joins TRBV7-9 to TRBJ2-7; TRBD1 matches at 12 bases. Per the germline V gene, CDR1 is SEHNR and CDR2 is FQNEAQ (reference sequence). Losses at the gene ends were 5 bases for V and 0 bases for J; bases not matched to a gene: 2. The CDR3 spans 15 residues. The full variable domain, in which reference TRBV7-9 and TRBJ2-7 provide the parts outside the CDR3, is DTGVSQNPRHKITKRGQNVTFRCDPISEHNRLYWYRQTLGQGPEFLTYFQNEAQLEKSRLLSDRFSAERPKGSFSTLEIQRTEQGDSAMYLCASSRDRGPSYEQYFGPGTRLTVT.